The 21 T cell receptor beta chains below were found in one sample sequenced in a study of shared clonotypes between healthy human individuals. Sequencing was performed with immunoSEQ multiplex PCR; in TCRdb, only in-frame clones are kept and a portion is missing. The repertoire has 2 million to 2.5 million clones, about 90% of them found once; the top ten carry about 0.41%. What was sequenced was naive CD4+ T cells from PBMCs. Subset described: CD45RA+ positively selected. The receptors shown here come from a man aged 18 to 35 in good health. Some clones in this sample may be carry-over from other donors' samples.

This rearrangement joins TRBV19 to TRBJ2-7; D possibly uses TRBD1 or TRBD2 (5 bases each). The CDR3 sequence is 13 residues long. Germline V gene data show CDR1 as LNHDA and CDR2 as SQIVND (reference sequence). Between the trimmed V and J ends, which lost 3 bases and 4 bases, there was a span of 10 bases. In DNA form, the CDR3 reads TGTGCCAGTAGTATGGGGGATTGGTACGAGCAGTACTTC. Its translation: CASSMGDWYEQYF.

This clone came up once. The chain combines TRBV25-1 with TRBJ1-4; TRBD1 matches at 9 bases. The CDR3 sequence is 15 residues long. J lost 5 bases, V lost 3 bases, and 4 bases had no gene match. Germline V gene sequence: CDR1 MGHDK, CDR2 SYGVNS. Here the CDR3 reads CASSDPDRGNEKLFF. The DNA for the CDR3 is TGTGCCAGCAGTGACCCGGACAGGGGCAATGAAAAACTGTTTTTT.

This chain connects TRBV6-6 to TRBJ2-2; 7 bases align to TRBD2. The junction had 11 bases not matched to a gene; V was cut back by 11 bases and J by 5 bases. This CDR3 has 14 amino acids. The germline V gene encodes CDR1 MNHNY and CDR2 SVGAGI (reference sequence). The CDR3 loop is CASLVGGSTGELFF. CDR3 DNA: TGTGCCTCCCTAGTTGGCGGGAGTACCGGGGAGCTGTTTTTT.

The gene calls are TRBV4-3 and TRBJ2-3; D gene ambiguous. The germline CDR1 and CDR2 sequences are LGHNA and YSLEER. The length of the CDR3 is 14 residues. V lost 0 bases, J lost 5 bases, and 9 bases lay in between. The CDR3 loop is CASSQDVWVDTQYF. DNA of the CDR3: TGCGCCAGCAGCCAAGATGTATGGGTAGATACGCAGTATTTT.

This clone was observed a few times. The chain combines TRBV2 with TRBJ1-5; 7 positions agree with TRBD1. The CDR3 contains 14 residues. J was trimmed by 3 bases and V by 5 bases; bases with no gene match: 4. Germline CDR1 is SNHLY and CDR2 is FYNNEI. The CDR3 loop reads CASSKQGFNQPQHF. CDR3 sequence (DNA): TGTGCCAGCAGTAAACAGGGGTTCAATCAGCCCCAGCATTTT. The entire variable domain, with the rest obtained from reference TRBV2 and TRBJ1-5, is as follows: EPEVTQTPSHQVTQMGQEVILRCVPISNHLYFYWYRQILGQKVEFLVSFYNNEISEKSEIFDDQFSVERPDGSNFTLKIRSTKLEDSAMYFCASSKQGFNQPQHFGDGTRLSIL.

J is TRBJ1-2 and V is TRBV4-3, with no clear D. The CDR3 runs to 16 residues. The germline V gene encodes CDR1 LGHNA and CDR2 YSLEER. V shed 0 bases and J shed 5 bases, with 16 bases lying between them. The CDR3 loop reads CASSQEFGGSPYGYTF. The CDR3 DNA reads TGCGCCAGCAGCCAAGAGTTCGGAGGCTCCCCGTATGGCTACACCTTC.

This chain joins TRBV5-4 and TRBJ1-2, with TRBD1 identical over 11 bases. Unmatched junction bases numbered 7, after V lost 3 bases and J lost 6 bases. Germline values: CDR1 SGHNT, CDR2 YYREEE (reference sequence). CDR3 length equals 15 residues. The CDR3 sequence: CASSSPGQGADGYTF. Written as DNA, the CDR3 is TGTGCCAGCAGCTCCCCCGGACAGGGGGCCGATGGCTACACCTTC.

As DNA, the CDR3 is TGTGCCTCATTTAAGTCGGGAGAGCAGTACTTC. Protein sequence: CASFKSGEQYF. This chain connects TRBV28 to TRBJ2-7; tentatively, D is TRBD2 (5 bases). The germline V and J ends were trimmed by 11 bases and 7 bases, with 15 bases remaining between them. CDR3 size: 11 residues. CDR1 is MDHEN and CDR2 is SYDVKM in the germline V gene.

This chain links TRBV4-2 with TRBJ2-3, with D possibly called TRBD1 or TRBD2 (5 bases each). V was pared by 3 bases and J by 1 base, with 14 bases between. The germline gives CDR1 LGHNA, CDR2 YNFKEQ. This CDR3 contains 16 residues. DNA for the CDR3: TGTGCCAGCAGCCAGGAGACAGAGAGGGGCACAGATACGCAGTATTTT. Encoded protein: CASSQETERGTDTQYF.

The count of this clone is one. This chain joins TRBV4-3 and TRBJ2-2; the match to TRBD2 covers 9 bases. The CDR3 has 17 residues. Germline trimming cut 4 bases from V and 5 bases from J; bases unmatched to any gene: 11. Germline V CDR1 and CDR2: LGHNA, YSLEER. The CDR3 protein is CASSPGASGTGTGELFF. CDR3 nucleotides: TGCGCCAGCAGCCCGGGGGCTAGCGGGACTGGGACCGGGGAGCTGTTTTTT.

With regard to this clone: At the DNA level, this CDR3 is encoded by other sequences in the same sample as well. This rearrangement joins TRBV6-5 to TRBJ1-1; TRBD1 agrees at 7 bases. CDR3 length: 13 amino acids. V shed 5 bases and J 4 bases; nucleotides not matched to a gene: 4. Germline CDR1 MNHEY, CDR2 SVGAGI. The CDR3 is CASSKPGGTEAFF. The CDR3 DNA is TGTGCCAGCAGTAAACCAGGGGGCACTGAAGCTTTCTTT.

This chain links TRBV29-1 with TRBJ1-4; a weak D match, TRBD1 (6 bases). V lost 6 bases to trimming and J lost 3 bases, with 17 bases between them. Germline CDR1 is SQVTM and CDR2 is ANQGSEA. The CDR3 contains 15 residues. CDR3 DNA: TGCAGCGTCGGGGGGGCTGGACTCTCTAATGAAAAACTGTTTTTT. It yields the protein CSVGGAGLSNEKLFF.

The CDR3, as DNA: TGTGCCAGCAGCCCTTTCGGACAACAACAAGAGACCCAGTACTTC. Translation gives CASSPFGQQQETQYF. The gene calls are TRBV11-2 and TRBJ2-5, with D possibly being TRBD1 (5 bases). Germline CDR1 SGHAT, CDR2 FQNNGV. Trimming pared 5 bases from V and 2 bases from J, leaving 15 bases between. CDR3 length: 15 residues.

In the case of this clone: At one end the junction does not follow the germline gene, possibly because of a read error. The gene calls are TRBV7-9 and TRBJ1-4; perhaps TRBD1 as D (6 bases). Germline V lookup: CDR1 SEHNR, CDR2 FQNEAQ (reference sequence). This CDR3 spans 12 amino acids. CDR3 in DNA: TGTGCCAGCAGAGGGGGGGACAACCAACCTATTTTT. The encoded protein is CASRGGDNQPIF.

The chain recombines TRBV11-2 with TRBJ1-6; TRBD1 might be the D (5 bases). The length of the CDR3 is 17 residues. In germline, CDR1 is SGHAT, CDR2 FQNNGV. Between the trimmed V and J ends, which lost 5 bases and 9 bases, there was a span of 23 bases. CDR3 region: CASSGGRPGLGISPLHF. In DNA form, the CDR3 reads TGTGCCAGCAGCGGAGGGAGACCGGGACTGGGAATTTCACCCCTCCACTTT.

DNA of the CDR3: TGCGCCAGCAGCTTTTCGGACAGGGTAAACATTCAGTACTTC. The encoded protein is CASSFSDRVNIQYF. This chain joins TRBV5-1 and TRBJ2-4; TRBD1 matches at 8 bases. Per germline, CDR1 SGHRS and CDR2 YFSETQ. The CDR3 is 14 amino acids. V shed 2 bases, J shed 6 bases, and the junction held 4 bases outside the gene matches.

The rearrangement uses TRBV6-1 and TRBJ2-4; 7 nucleotides align to TRBD1. This CDR3 region has 15 residues. Germline lookup yields CDR1 MNHNS and CDR2 SASEGT. J was trimmed by 5 bases and V by 4 bases; bases with no gene match: 8. CDR3 nucleotide sequence: TGTGCCAGCAGTGTTATGAACAGGGGTGAAAACATTCAGTACTTC. Protein product: CASSVMNRGENIQYF.

V is TRBV7-9 and J is TRBJ1-6; D possibly corresponds to TRBD1 (6 bases). Deletions cut 4 bases from V and 8 bases from J, with 9 bases between. Germline values: CDR1 SEHNR, CDR2 FQNEAQ (reference sequence). This CDR3 is built from 13 residues. Here the CDR3 reads CASSSYRDSPLHF. The DNA for the CDR3 is TGTGCCAGCAGCTCGTACAGGGATTCACCCCTCCACTTT. Full variable domain (missing parts from reference TRBV7-9 and TRBJ1-6): DTGVSQNPRHKITKRGQNVTFRCDPISEHNRLYWYRQTLGQGPEFLTYFQNEAQLEKSRLLSDRFSAERPKGSFSTLEIQRTEQGDSAMYLCASSSYRDSPLHFGNGTRLTVT.

The V gene is TRBV7-8, the J gene TRBJ1-2, with TRBD1 as a possible D gene (6 bases). Germline V gene lookup returns CDR1 SGHVS and CDR2 FQNEAQ. The CDR3 runs 15 residues. V lost 1 base to trimming and J lost 2 bases, with 11 bases between them. This CDR3 is CASSLGPGVNYGYTF. Written as DNA, the CDR3 is TGTGCCAGCAGCTTAGGCCCAGGGGTAAACTATGGCTACACCTTC.

The gene calls are TRBV7-3 and TRBJ1-5; TRBD1 matches 9 bases. Trimming at V came to 9 bases and at J to 1 base, leaving 10 bases not matched to a gene. CDR3 length: 16 amino acids. The V gene's germline CDR1 is SGHTA and CDR2 FQGTGA. The CDR3 here is CARAGDRVGSNQPQHF. CDR3 bases: TGTGCCAGAGCGGGGGACAGGGTTGGCAGCAATCAGCCCCAGCATTTT.

J is TRBJ2-6 and V is TRBV19; D remains ambiguous. V gave up 7 bases and J gave up 4 bases, with 14 bases separating them. CDR3 size: 15 residues. Germline V gene data show CDR1 as LNHDA and CDR2 as SQIVND (reference sequence). CDR3 in amino acids: CASIGSGEGANVLTF. The CDR3 DNA follows: TGTGCCAGTATTGGCTCCGGAGAGGGGGCCAACGTCCTGACTTTC.